The rows below give T cell receptor beta chains drawn from one sample of a study of response to subunit inactivated influenza vaccine. TCRdb used MiXCR to reprocess the RT-PCR reads, holding one entry per CDR3 protein. The table shows a few hundred thousand distinct CDR3 sequences, with about 14% occurring only once. The sample here was PBMCs from blood, taken about 13 days after vaccination. These receptors all come from a man between 45 and 60 years old who received an inactivated influenza vaccine. Each CDR3 is given with its conserved first and last residue. D genes are given only for firm matches. Clone sizes are given selectively: once, few, many, or a class where the clone is expanded.

CDR3 protein: CSDRPRREMRRYF
CDR3 DNA: TGCAGTGATAGACCGAGGCGTGAGATGCGCAGGTACTTC
J gene: TRBJ2-5
V gene: TRBV20-1
CDR3 length: 13
clone size: .
D gene: .

CDR3 protein: CASSQSDRVQETQYF
CDR3 DNA: TGTGCCAGCAGCCAGTCGGACAGGGTACAAGAGACCCAGTACTTC
J gene: TRBJ2-5
V gene: TRBV4-2
CDR3 length: 15
clone size: .
D gene: TRBD1

CDR3 protein: CASGGSYGSYNEQFF
CDR3 DNA: TGTGCCAGCGGCGGCTCCTATGGCTCCTACAATGAGCAGTTCTTC
J gene: TRBJ2-1
V gene: TRBV28
CDR3 length: 15
clone size: few
D gene: .

CDR3 protein: CATSDPGTSFPNEQFF
CDR3 DNA: TGTGCCACCAGTGATCCCGGGACTAGTTTTCCTAATGAGCAGTTCTTC
J gene: TRBJ2-1
V gene: TRBV24-1
CDR3 length: 16
clone size: .
D gene: TRBD2

CDR3 protein: CASSYAELAGNTGELFF
CDR3 DNA: TGTGCCAGCAGTTACGCGGAACTAGCGGGAAACACCGGGGAGCTGTTTTTT
J gene: TRBJ2-2
V gene: TRBV6-2/TRBV6-3
CDR3 length: 17
clone size: .
D gene: TRBD2

CDR3 protein: CASSHYRPGTGLHNEQFF
CDR3 DNA: TGTGCCAGCAGTCATTACCGCCCCGGGACAGGGCTACACAATGAGCAGTTCTTC
J gene: TRBJ2-1
V gene: TRBV28
CDR3 length: 18
clone size: .
D gene: TRBD1

CDR3 protein: CASSLGRGSGANVLTF
CDR3 DNA: TGTGCCAGCAGTCTTGGCCGCGGCTCTGGGGCCAACGTCCTGACTTTC
J gene: TRBJ2-6
V gene: TRBV2
CDR3 length: 16
clone size: few
D gene: .

CDR3 protein: CASTQETSGYNEQFF
CDR3 DNA: TGTGCCAGCACTCAAGAGACTAGCGGGTACAATGAGCAGTTCTTC
J gene: TRBJ2-1
V gene: TRBV7-2
CDR3 length: 15
clone size: few
D gene: TRBD2

CDR3 protein: CATSRGLAGGPAYEQYF
CDR3 DNA: TGTGCCACCAGCAGAGGCCTAGCGGGAGGCCCGGCCTACGAGCAGTACTTC
J gene: TRBJ2-7
V gene: TRBV15
CDR3 length: 17
clone size: .
D gene: TRBD2

CDR3 protein: CASRIRGLTSYNEQFF
CDR3 DNA: TGTGCCAGCAGAATCAGGGGGCTCACCTCCTACAATGAGCAGTTCTTC
J gene: TRBJ2-1
V gene: TRBV28
CDR3 length: 16
clone size: .
D gene: TRBD1

CDR3 protein: CSASGGPPGETQYF
CDR3 DNA: TGCAGTGCTAGTGGGGGGCCCCCTGGGGAGACCCAGTACTTC
J gene: TRBJ2-5
V gene: TRBV20-1
CDR3 length: 14
clone size: .
D gene: .

CDR3 protein: CASSFGLYNEQFF
CDR3 DNA: TGTGCCAGCAGTTTCGGCCTTTACAATGAGCAGTTCTTC
J gene: TRBJ2-1
V gene: TRBV6-6
CDR3 length: 13
clone size: .
D gene: .

CDR3 protein: CASSHRDRPYNEQFF
CDR3 DNA: TGTGCCAGCAGCCATCGGGACAGGCCATACAATGAGCAGTTCTTC
J gene: TRBJ2-1
V gene: TRBV7-9
CDR3 length: 15
clone size: .
D gene: TRBD1

CDR3 protein: CASSLRRGAGVTQYF
CDR3 DNA: TGTGCCAGCAGCTTACGCAGGGGCGCCGGGGTTACGCAGTATTTT
J gene: TRBJ2-3
V gene: TRBV7-2
CDR3 length: 15
clone size: few
D gene: .

CDR3 protein: CASSLALADSYEQYF
CDR3 DNA: TGCGCCAGCAGCTTGGCCCTTGCGGACTCCTACGAGCAGTACTTC
J gene: TRBJ2-7
V gene: TRBV5-1
CDR3 length: 15
clone size: .
D gene: .

CDR3 protein: CASSEYETDGTDTQYF
CDR3 DNA: TGTGCCAGCAGTGAATATGAGACTGACGGCACAGATACGCAGTATTTT
J gene: TRBJ2-3
V gene: TRBV25-1
CDR3 length: 16
clone size: .
D gene: .

CDR3 protein: CASSFSPARGHEQYF
CDR3 DNA: TGTGCCAGCAGTTTTTCCCCCGCCCGAGGCCACGAGCAGTACTTC
J gene: TRBJ2-7
V gene: TRBV12-3/TRBV12-4
CDR3 length: 15
clone size: .
D gene: .

CDR3 protein: CSASASGSTDTQYF
CDR3 DNA: TGCAGTGCTAGCGCTAGCGGGAGCACAGATACGCAGTATTTT
J gene: TRBJ2-3
V gene: TRBV20-1
CDR3 length: 14
clone size: .
D gene: TRBD2

CDR3 protein: CASSPLSTDHGYTF
CDR3 DNA: TGTGCCAGCTCACCACTATCCACGGATCATGGCTACACCTTC
J gene: TRBJ1-2
V gene: TRBV18
CDR3 length: 14
clone size: .
D gene: .

CDR3 protein: CASSLVSIQETQYF
CDR3 DNA: TGTGCCAGCAGCTTGGTGTCGATTCAAGAGACCCAGTACTTC
J gene: TRBJ2-5
V gene: TRBV5-6
CDR3 length: 14
clone size: few
D gene: .

CDR3 protein: CASRDSDTGELFF
CDR3 DNA: TGCGCCAGCAGGGACTCGGACACCGGGGAGCTGTTTTTT
J gene: TRBJ2-2
V gene: TRBV5-1
CDR3 length: 13
clone size: few
D gene: .

CDR3 protein: CASKLTGASAYEQYF
CDR3 DNA: TGTGCCAGCAAACTCACAGGGGCCTCAGCCTACGAGCAGTACTTC
J gene: TRBJ2-7
V gene: TRBV6-1
CDR3 length: 15
clone size: few
D gene: TRBD1

CDR3 protein: CASSLAVGQTANYGYTF
CDR3 DNA: TGTGCCAGCAGCTTAGCGGTGGGACAGACAGCTAACTATGGCTACACCTTC
J gene: TRBJ1-2
V gene: TRBV7-2
CDR3 length: 17
clone size: few
D gene: TRBD1

CDR3 protein: CASSKEERGARNEQFF
CDR3 DNA: TGTGCCAGCAGCAAAGAAGAGCGGGGGGCCAGGAATGAGCAGTTCTTC
J gene: TRBJ2-1
V gene: TRBV21-1
CDR3 length: 16
clone size: .
D gene: .

CDR3 protein: CSVRTDTDTQYF
CDR3 DNA: TGCAGCGTCCGGACAGACACAGATACGCAGTATTTT
J gene: TRBJ2-3
V gene: TRBV29-1
CDR3 length: 12
clone size: .
D gene: .

CDR3 protein: CASSSGATEAFF
CDR3 DNA: TGTGCCAGCAGTTCTGGCGCCACTGAAGCTTTCTTT
J gene: TRBJ1-1
V gene: TRBV27
CDR3 length: 12
clone size: .
D gene: .